This TCR beta chain was found in a study of control samples from healthy donors and cancer patients. The V segment lost 5 bases and the J segment 4 bases; nucleotides outside the gene matches: 6. CDR1 and CDR2 from the germline V gene are MNHEY and SMNVEV (reference sequence). CDR3 length: 14 residues. Clones were sequenced by immunoSEQ multiplex PCR, and TCRdb holds only the in-frame ones, with some missing. The data show 100,000 to 150,000 clones, with nearly 90% seen just once and around 6.9% held by the top ten. This receptor was obtained from a man aged 50 to 59 with head and neck cancer. The specimen was PBMCs. The chain links TRBV27 to TRBJ2-5, with 8 nucleotides matching TRBD2. In DNA, the CDR3 is TGTGCCAGCAGTCGGACTAGCTTGGGAGAGACCCAGTACTTC. Its protein is CASSRTSLGETQYF.